Listed here is a single TCR beta chain. Its antigen has not been determined. The input lacks base qualities; no much larger clone sits a single base away. Collaborating institutions collected whole blood in K2EDTA tubes following their own protocols. For TCRbeta analysis, collaborator samples were shipped as frozen whole blood, as isolated PBMCs, or as DNA extracted from either sample type. The immunoSEQ Assay, a bias-controlled multiplex PCR, was used to amplify TCRbeta CDR3 regions from genomic DNA. The authors' analysis ran thus. Within the assay, amplification of reference gene primers was used to estimate how many nucleated cells each sample contained. To quantify the absolute abundance of each unique TCRbeta CDR3 rearrangement, sequence reads were collapsed and filtered. For each sample, productive Simpson clonality was calculated as the square root of Simpson's diversity index across productive rearrangements. The immuneACCESS repertoire file appears here via TCRdb, limited to in-frame rearrangements. These files lack a portion of the clones; in checked studies, under half of the deficit traces to unresolved V genes, and the cause of the others is not known. The D gene and trimming were derived from the DNA, and the V and J assignments and clone size from that table. In this sample the table shows about 59,000 clones, about 76% of which occur a single time. The ten largest make up around 30% of the sample.

This record belongs to a study of blood T cell repertoires in COVID-19 (dated by TCRdb to 2020 to 2021). General notes on the study: Samples from collaborators originated in the United States, Italy and Spain and spanned both the acute and convalescent phases of COVID-19. The prospective study material was composed of cDNA or gDNA derived from T cells, B-cell-depleted T cells, or PBMCs. Deeply sampled blood TCRbeta repertoires from subjects exposed to, actively infected with, or recovered from COVID-19 were included in the dataset. The repertoires were released in a freely available public database meant as a resource for research on the immune response to SARS-CoV-2. The samples were drawn from the first 160 participants of the ongoing ImmuneRACE study and from more than 1,000 subjects provided by 6 global collaborators. Nearly every sample came with metadata listing a de-identified subject ID, COVID-19 status, age in years and sex. Where HLA class I and class II types were available, the types were taken from metadata supplied by the sample provider, not from assay-based typing. Overall study outcomes, separate from this receptor: Clinical and demographic metadata were provided uncurated, with the amount varying by source and participant.

CDR1 SGHVS and CDR2 FQNEAQ were looked up in the germline V gene. The CDR3 covers 12 residues, taking in both the cysteine and the phenylalanine. Just CDR3 DNA is preserved here, 36 bases in frame from base 1. V was cut back by 3 bases and J by 12 bases, leaving a gap of 11 bases between them. This sequence uses TRBV7-8 and TRBJ1-4; the D segment cannot be called with confidence. This sequence originates from a woman of 80 years or more with active or convalescent COVID-19. The sequencing input was peripheral blood. The CDR3 protein: CASSFRGVQLFF. DNA sequence: TGTGCCAGCAGCTTCCGCGGGGTGCAACTGTTTTTT.